The clone carrying this T cell receptor beta chain was observed many times. No antigen is known for it. This sample was included in a study of T-cell reconstitution after alpha-beta-depleted transplantation in children. Findings of the study overall: Several hundred graft clones that had expanded were reportedly the source of alpha-beta T cells about two months after transplant. Some patients showed high day-60 TCRbeta diversity, which derived from surviving recipient T cells and thymic progenitors. One year post-transplant, T-cell counts and diversity were largely derived from T cells produced anew.

V dropped 7 bases and J dropped 0; count of bases not matched to a gene: 4. The CDR3 has 15 amino acids. Germline lookup yields CDR1 LGHDT and CDR2 YNNKEL (reference sequence). The TCRbeta library incorporated unique molecular identifiers. Each CDR3 protein gets one entry after TCRdb re-called the PCR reads with MiXCR. The repertoire includes roughly 420,000 distinct CDR3 sequences, 16% of them detected once, and 25% to 30% sits in the top ten. The chain uses TRBV3-1 and TRBJ2-7, with 12 bases that match TRBD1. The specimen was PBMCs, mostly from graft donor cells, collected 360 days after TCRalphabeta/CD19-depleted stem cell transplant. The receptor was derived from a boy in the first two years of life who had a stem cell transplant for Wiskott-Aldrich syndrome, so the T cells may come from the graft donor. Here the CDR3 reads CASTSGQGASYEQYF. The CDR3 DNA is TGTGCCAGCACTTCGGGACAGGGGGCCTCCTACGAGCAGTACTTC.